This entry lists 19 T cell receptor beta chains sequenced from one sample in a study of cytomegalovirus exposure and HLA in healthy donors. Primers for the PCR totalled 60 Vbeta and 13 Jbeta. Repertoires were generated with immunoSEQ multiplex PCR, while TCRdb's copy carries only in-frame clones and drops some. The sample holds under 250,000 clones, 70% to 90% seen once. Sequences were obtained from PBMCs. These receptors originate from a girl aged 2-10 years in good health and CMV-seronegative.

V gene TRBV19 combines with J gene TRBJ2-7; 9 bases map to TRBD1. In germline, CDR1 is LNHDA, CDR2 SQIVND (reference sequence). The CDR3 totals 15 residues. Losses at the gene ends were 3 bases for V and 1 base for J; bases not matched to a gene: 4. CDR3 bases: TGTGCCAGTAGTATCGGGACAGGGACTTCCTACGAGCAGTACTTC. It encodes CASSIGTGTSYEQYF.

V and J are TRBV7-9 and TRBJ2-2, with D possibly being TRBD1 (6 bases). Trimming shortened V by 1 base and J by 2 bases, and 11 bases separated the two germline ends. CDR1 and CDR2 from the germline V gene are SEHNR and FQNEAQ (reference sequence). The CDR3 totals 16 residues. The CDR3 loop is CASSLEGRGNTGELFF. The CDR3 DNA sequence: TGTGCCAGCAGCTTAGAGGGCAGGGGAAACACCGGGGAGCTGTTTTTT.

The CDR3 region has the DNA TGTGCCAGCAGCGCGCGGACAGGGAATCAGCCCCAGCATTTT. Residues: CASSARTGNQPQHF. The chain links TRBV7-8 to TRBJ1-5, with 8 bases that match TRBD1. V shed 5 bases and J 4 bases; nucleotides not matched to a gene: 4. Germline CDR1 SGHVS, CDR2 FQNEAQ. The CDR3 is 14 amino acids.

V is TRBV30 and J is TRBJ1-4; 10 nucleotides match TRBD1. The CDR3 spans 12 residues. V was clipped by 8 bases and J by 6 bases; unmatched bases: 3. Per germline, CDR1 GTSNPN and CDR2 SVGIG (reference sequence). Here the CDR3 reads CAGGTGDEKLFF. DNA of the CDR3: TGTGCCGGAGGGACAGGGGATGAAAAACTGTTTTTT.

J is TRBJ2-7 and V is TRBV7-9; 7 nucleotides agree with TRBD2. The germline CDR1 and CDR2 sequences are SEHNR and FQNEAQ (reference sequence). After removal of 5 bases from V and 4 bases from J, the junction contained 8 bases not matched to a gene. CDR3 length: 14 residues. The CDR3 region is CASSDRDYPYEQYF. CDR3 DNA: TGTGCCAGCAGCGACCGGGACTATCCTTACGAGCAGTACTTC.

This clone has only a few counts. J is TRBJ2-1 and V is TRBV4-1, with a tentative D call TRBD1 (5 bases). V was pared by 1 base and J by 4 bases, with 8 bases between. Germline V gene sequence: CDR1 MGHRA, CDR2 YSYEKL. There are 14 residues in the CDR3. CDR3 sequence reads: CASSQAREYNEQFF. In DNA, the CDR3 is TGCGCCAGCAGCCAAGCCAGGGAATACAATGAGCAGTTCTTC.

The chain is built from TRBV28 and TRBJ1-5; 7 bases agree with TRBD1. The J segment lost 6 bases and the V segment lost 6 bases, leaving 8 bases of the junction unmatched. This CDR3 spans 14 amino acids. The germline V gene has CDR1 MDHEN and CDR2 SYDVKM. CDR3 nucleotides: TGTGCCAGCAGCTCGACAGGGATCGGTCAGCCCCAGCATTTT. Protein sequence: CASSSTGIGQPQHF.

The DNA of the CDR3 is TGTGCCAGCAGTTACAAGGGGGTCGGCACCGGGGAGCTGTTTTTT. Translation gives CASSYKGVGTGELFF. The chain is built from TRBV6-5 and TRBJ2-2; D perhaps matches TRBD1 (6 bases). The CDR3 runs 15 residues. The V end lost 2 bases, the J end lost 4 bases, and 11 bases lay between the germline ends. The germline V gene encodes CDR1 MNHEY and CDR2 SVGAGI.

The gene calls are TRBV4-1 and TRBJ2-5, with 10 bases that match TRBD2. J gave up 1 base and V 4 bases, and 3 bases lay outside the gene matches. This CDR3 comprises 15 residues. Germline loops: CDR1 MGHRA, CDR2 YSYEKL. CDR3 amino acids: CASSLQREGQETQYF. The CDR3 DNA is TGCGCCAGCAGCCTCCAGCGGGAGGGCCAAGAGACCCAGTACTTC.

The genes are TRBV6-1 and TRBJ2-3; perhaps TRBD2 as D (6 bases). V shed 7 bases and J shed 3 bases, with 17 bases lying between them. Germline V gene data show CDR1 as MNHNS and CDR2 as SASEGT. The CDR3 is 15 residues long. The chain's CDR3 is CASTKGRRKTDTQYF. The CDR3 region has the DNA TGTGCCAGCACAAAGGGGAGGAGAAAGACAGATACGCAGTATTTT.

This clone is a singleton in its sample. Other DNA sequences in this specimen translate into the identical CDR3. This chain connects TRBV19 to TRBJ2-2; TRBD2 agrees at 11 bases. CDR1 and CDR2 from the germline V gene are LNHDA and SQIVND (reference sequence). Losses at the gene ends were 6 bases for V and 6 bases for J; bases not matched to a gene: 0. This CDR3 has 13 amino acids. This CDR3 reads CASRLAGAGELFF. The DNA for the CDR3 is TGTGCCAGTAGACTAGCGGGGGCCGGGGAGCTGTTTTTT.

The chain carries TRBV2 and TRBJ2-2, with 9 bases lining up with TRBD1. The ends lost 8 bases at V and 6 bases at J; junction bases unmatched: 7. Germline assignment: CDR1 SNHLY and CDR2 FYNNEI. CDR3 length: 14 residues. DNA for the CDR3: TGTGCCAGCTGCGGGACAGGGCCCCCCGGGGAGCTGTTTTTT. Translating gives CASCGTGPPGELFF.

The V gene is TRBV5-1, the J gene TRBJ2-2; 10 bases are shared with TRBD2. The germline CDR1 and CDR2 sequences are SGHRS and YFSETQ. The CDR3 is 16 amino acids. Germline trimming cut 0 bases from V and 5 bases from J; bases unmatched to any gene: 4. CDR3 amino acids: CASSLAASGGTGELFF. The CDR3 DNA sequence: TGCGCCAGCAGCTTGGCAGCTAGCGGGGGTACCGGGGAGCTGTTTTTT. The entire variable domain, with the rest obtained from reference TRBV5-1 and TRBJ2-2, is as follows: KAGVTQTPRYLIKTRGQQVTLSCSPISGHRSVSWYQQTPGQGLQFLFEYFSETQRNKGNFPGRFSGRQFSNSRSEMNVSTLELGDSALYLCASSLAASGGTGELFFGEGSRLTVL.

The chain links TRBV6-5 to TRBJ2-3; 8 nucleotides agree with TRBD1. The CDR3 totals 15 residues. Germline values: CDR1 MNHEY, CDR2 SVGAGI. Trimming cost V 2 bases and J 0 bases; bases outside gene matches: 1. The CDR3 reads CASSYRTGSTDTQYF. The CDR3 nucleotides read TGTGCCAGCAGTTACAGGACAGGGAGCACAGATACGCAGTATTTT.

The CDR3 loop reads CASSRTGPFQYNSPLHF. CDR3 nucleotide sequence: TGTGCCAGTAGCAGAACAGGGCCGTTCCAATATAATTCACCCCTCCACTTT. This chain connects TRBV19 to TRBJ1-6, with TRBD1 as a possible D gene (6 bases). Trimming removed 6 bases from V and 4 bases from J, with 19 bases in between. Germline values: CDR1 LNHDA, CDR2 SQIVND (reference sequence). This CDR3 is 17 amino acids long.

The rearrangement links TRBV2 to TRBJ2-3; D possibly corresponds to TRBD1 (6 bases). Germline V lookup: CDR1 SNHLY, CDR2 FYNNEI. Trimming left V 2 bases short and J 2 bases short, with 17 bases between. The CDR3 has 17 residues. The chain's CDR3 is CASSESRTALFTDTQYF. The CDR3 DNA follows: TGTGCCAGCAGTGAATCCAGGACAGCTTTATTCACAGATACGCAGTATTTT.

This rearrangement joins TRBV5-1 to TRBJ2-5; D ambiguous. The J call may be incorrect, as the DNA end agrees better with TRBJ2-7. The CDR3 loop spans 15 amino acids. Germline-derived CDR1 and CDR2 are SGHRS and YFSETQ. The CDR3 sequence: CASSLAQIPGYEQYF. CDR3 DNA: TGCGCCAGCAGCTTGGCACAGATCCCTGGGTACGAGCAGTACTTC.

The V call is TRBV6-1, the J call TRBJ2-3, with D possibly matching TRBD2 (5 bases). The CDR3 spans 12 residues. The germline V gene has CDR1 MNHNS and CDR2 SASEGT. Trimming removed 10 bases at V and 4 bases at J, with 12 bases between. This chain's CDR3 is CATQRVPDTQYF. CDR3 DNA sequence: TGTGCCACCCAGAGGGTCCCAGATACGCAGTATTTT.

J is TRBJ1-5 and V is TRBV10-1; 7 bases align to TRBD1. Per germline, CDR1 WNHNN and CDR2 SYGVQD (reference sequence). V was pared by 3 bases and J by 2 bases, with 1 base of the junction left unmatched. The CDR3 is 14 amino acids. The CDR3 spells CASSDRGGNQPQHF. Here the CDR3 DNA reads TGCGCCAGCAGTGACAGGGGGGGCAATCAGCCCCAGCATTTT.